Listed below are T cell receptor beta chains from one sample, sequenced in a study of T cell changes during pregnancy in multiple sclerosis. Produced via immunoSEQ multiplex PCR; TCRdb's table is partial and in-frame only. The sample has 65,000 to 95,000 clones; roughly 94% are singletons. The sequencing here drew on peripheral blood, taken in the second trimester of pregnancy. Source of these receptors: a female donor in good health, enrolled as a control in a pregnancy study. Both conserved end residues are part of each CDR3. D genes are given only for firm matches. Some rows have no size entry. The others give once, few or many, or a class for an expanded clone.

D gene,V gene,clone size,J gene,CDR3 protein,CDR3 DNA
-,TRBV10-3,-,TRBJ1-5,CAISEGQHSNQPQHF,TGTGCCATCAGTGAGGGACAGCATAGCAATCAGCCCCAGCATTTT
-,TRBV5-4,-,TRBJ2-2,CASSLAGSPGELFF,TGTGCCAGCAGCTTGGCGGGGAGTCCCGGGGAGCTGTTTTTT
-,TRBV5-1,-,TRBJ2-3,CASSRLGGTDTQYF,TGCGCCAGCAGCCGACTAGGGGGCACAGATACGCAGTATTTT
TRBD1,TRBV5-6,-,TRBJ1-4,CASSLGQTGVANEKLFF,TGTGCCAGCAGCTTGGGACAGACAGGGGTCGCTAATGAAAAACTGTTTTTT
TRBD1,TRBV29-1,-,TRBJ1-5,CSVVEGAGNQPQHF,TGCAGCGTTGTTGAGGGGGCGGGCAATCAGCCCCAGCATTTT
-,TRBV5-4,-,TRBJ1-2,CASSFGLVGQIGYGYTF,TGTGCCAGCAGCTTTGGGCTCGTTGGGCAGATCGGCTATGGCTACACCTTC
-,TRBV28,-,TRBJ2-1,CASLKGRGNNEQFF,TGTGCCAGCCTGAAAGGACGGGGGAACAATGAGCAGTTCTTC
TRBD1,TRBV19,-,TRBJ1-2,CASSIAGRGTDYGYTF,TGTGCCAGTAGTATAGCGGGCAGGGGGACGGACTATGGCTACACCTTC
TRBD2,TRBV7-9,-,TRBJ2-7,CASSPRSGSGTYEQYF,TGTGCCAGCAGCCCGAGAAGCGGGAGTGGGACCTACGAGCAGTACTTC
TRBD2,TRBV6-1,once,TRBJ2-1,CASSELIGGRSHEQFF,TGTGCCAGCAGTGAATTAATTGGCGGGAGATCGCATGAGCAGTTCTTC
TRBD1,TRBV25-1,many,TRBJ2-3,CASSSGQGEGDTQYF,TGTGCCAGCAGCTCAGGACAGGGGGAAGGAGATACGCAGTATTTT
-,TRBV7-9,-,TRBJ2-7,CASSLSGTYEQYF,TGTGCCAGCAGCTTATCAGGGACCTACGAGCAGTACTTC
TRBD1,TRBV10-3,-,TRBJ1-1,CATQGAGDTEAFF,TGTGCCACCCAGGGGGCGGGGGACACTGAAGCTTTCTTT
TRBD1,TRBV19,-,TRBJ1-2,CASSGQGASYGYTF,TGTGCCAGTAGTGGGCAGGGGGCGTCTTATGGCTACACCTTC
TRBD1,TRBV27,-,TRBJ2-3,CASSLSFGTGVTDTQYF,TGTGCCAGCAGTTTATCGTTTGGGACAGGGGTCACAGATACGCAGTATTTT
-,TRBV2,once,TRBJ1-6,CAGRLNNSPLHF,TGTGCCGGCCGACTGAATAATTCACCCCTCCACTTT
-,TRBV4-2,once,TRBJ1-5,CASSQDRQSNQPQHF,TGTGCCAGCAGCCAAGACCGACAGTCCAATCAGCCCCAGCATTTT
TRBD1,TRBV27,-,TRBJ2-7,CASSLTWDRVNGYEQYF,TGTGCCAGCAGTTTAACCTGGGACAGGGTCAATGGCTACGAGCAGTACTTC
-,TRBV9,-,TRBJ2-3,CASSVSGYTDTQYF,TGTGCCAGCAGCGTTTCAGGTTATACAGATACGCAGTATTTT
TRBD2,TRBV30,-,TRBJ2-1,CAWSALGLAGLFF,TGTGCCTGGAGTGCCCTTGGACTAGCGGGACTGTTCTTC
-,TRBV4-1,-,TRBJ2-1,CASSQVPGDNEQFF,TGCGCCAGCAGCCAAGTGCCAGGGGACAATGAGCAGTTCTTC
-,TRBV7-2,-,TRBJ1-2,CASSLTANYGYTF,TGTGCCAGCAGCTTAACGGCTAACTATGGCTACACCTTC
-,TRBV27,-,TRBJ2-6,CASSFSGAKSGANVLTF,TGTGCCAGCAGTTTCTCAGGGGCGAAGTCTGGGGCCAACGTCCTGACTTTC
-,TRBV28,-,TRBJ1-5,CASRGGAAAEFNQPQHF,TGTGCCAGCAGGGGGGGGGCCGCCGCCGAATTCAATCAGCCCCAGCATTTT
TRBD2,TRBV6-6,once,TRBJ2-7,CASSPSGSGYEQYF,TGTGCCAGCAGTCCTAGCGGGAGTGGCTACGAGCAGTACTTC
-,TRBV4-1,-,TRBJ1-2,CASSQDRQGNYGYTF,TGCGCCAGCAGCCAAGATAGGCAGGGCAACTATGGCTACACCTTC
TRBD2,TRBV5-1,-,TRBJ2-1,CASSFERGGYNEQFF,TGCGCCAGCAGCTTCGAGCGGGGGGGGTACAATGAGCAGTTCTTC
TRBD1,TRBV15,-,TRBJ2-5,CATSREWTGGETQYF,TGTGCCACCAGCAGAGAGTGGACAGGGGGAGAGACCCAGTACTTC
-,TRBV7-2,-,TRBJ2-2,CASSLYNRGAGELFF,TGTGCCAGCAGCTTATATAACCGAGGAGCCGGGGAGCTGTTTTTT
-,TRBV28,-,TRBJ2-2,CASRGAGELFF,TGTGCCAGCAGAGGGGCCGGGGAGCTGTTTTTT
TRBD1,TRBV28,-,TRBJ2-5,CASSKGQGPETQYF,TGTGCCAGCAGTAAGGGACAGGGGCCGGAGACCCAGTACTTC
-,TRBV6-6,once,TRBJ2-1,CASSWASYNEQFF,TGTGCCAGCAGCTGGGCCTCCTACAATGAGCAGTTCTTC
TRBD1,TRBV6-1,-,TRBJ2-7,CASRQGSSYEQYF,TGTGCCAGCAGACAGGGGTCGTCCTACGAGCAGTACTTC
TRBD1,TRBV4-1,-,TRBJ1-1,CASSTRQGQRVNTEAFF,TGCGCCAGCAGCACCCGACAGGGGCAGAGGGTGAACACTGAAGCTTTCTTT
TRBD1,TRBV28,-,TRBJ2-5,CATHRGLKPQETQYF,TGTGCCACCCACAGGGGGTTGAAACCACAAGAGACCCAGTACTTC
TRBD2,TRBV5-6,once,TRBJ2-3,CASSSRLAGYTDTQYF,TGTGCCAGCAGCTCCCGACTAGCGGGGTACACAGATACGCAGTATTTT
-,TRBV4-2,-,TRBJ1-3,CASSQDGDLSGNTIYF,TGTGCCAGCAGCCAAGACGGGGACTTGTCTGGAAACACCATATATTTT
TRBD2,TRBV9,-,TRBJ2-3,CASSHGLAGGGTDTQYF,TGTGCCAGCAGCCATGGACTAGCGGGAGGGGGCACAGATACGCAGTATTTT
-,TRBV2,-,TRBJ2-1,CASSGGQGYNEQFF,TGTGCCAGCAGTGGGGGTCAGGGTTACAATGAGCAGTTCTTC
TRBD2,TRBV10-2,few,TRBJ2-7,CARPASGDYEQYF,TGCGCCAGACCAGCTAGCGGGGACTACGAGCAGTACTTC
-,TRBV19,-,TRBJ1-2,CASSWGDYGYTF,TGTGCCAGTAGTTGGGGGGACTATGGCTACACCTTC
TRBD1,TRBV29-1,-,TRBJ2-7,CSAKTGQGDPYEQYF,TGCAGCGCTAAAACGGGACAGGGGGACCCCTACGAGCAGTACTTC